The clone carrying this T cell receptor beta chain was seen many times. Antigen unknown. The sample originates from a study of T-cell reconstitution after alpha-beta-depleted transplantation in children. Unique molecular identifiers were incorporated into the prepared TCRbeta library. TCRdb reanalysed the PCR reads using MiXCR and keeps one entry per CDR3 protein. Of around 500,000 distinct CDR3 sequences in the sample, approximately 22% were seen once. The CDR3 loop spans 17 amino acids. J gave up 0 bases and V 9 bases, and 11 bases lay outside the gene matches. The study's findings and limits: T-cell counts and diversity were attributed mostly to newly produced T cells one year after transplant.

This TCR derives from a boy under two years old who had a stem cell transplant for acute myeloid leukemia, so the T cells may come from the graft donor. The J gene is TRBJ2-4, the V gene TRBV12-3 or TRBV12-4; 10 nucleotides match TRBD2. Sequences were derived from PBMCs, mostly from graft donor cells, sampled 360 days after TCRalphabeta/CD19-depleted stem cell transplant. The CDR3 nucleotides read TGTGCCAGTCGGGGGCTAGCGGGAGCCCTAGCCAAAAACATTCAGTACTTC. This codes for CASRGLAGALAKNIQYF.